This T cell receptor (beta chain) appears in the sequencing data of a study of shared clonotypes between healthy human individuals. Trimming took 8 bases from V and 0 from J; bases not matched to a gene: 8. The CDR3 length is 16 residues. Germline loops: CDR1 SGHRS, CDR2 YFSETQ. Broader study findings: Sharing across a handful of donors was seen in around 5% of naive CD4 clonotypes. Sequencing depth was a factor that was expected to affect clonotype sharing among donors.

CD45RO-negative, CCR7-positively selected cells formed the naive CD8 fraction, excluding terminally differentiated effector memory CD45RA+ cells. As to this clone: Its cognate antigen is unknown.

Over several immunoSEQ plates, each subset's genomic DNA was distributed in even portions. Clones were sequenced by immunoSEQ multiplex PCR, and TCRdb holds only the in-frame ones, with some missing. The table includes approximately 740,000 clones, more than 85% detected once. The receptor comes from a man younger than 40 in good health. The J gene is TRBJ2-7, the V gene TRBV5-1; 13 nucleotides align to TRBD2. The specimen sequenced was naive CD8+ T cells sorted from blood. CDR3 sequence reads: CASTGTSGASSYEQYF. The CDR3 DNA follows: TGCGCCAGTACCGGGACTAGCGGGGCGAGCTCCTACGAGCAGTACTTC. The variable domain in full, completed from reference TRBV5-1 and TRBJ2-7, reads KAGVTQTPRYLIKTRGQQVTLSCSPISGHRSVSWYQQTPGQGLQFLFEYFSETQRNKGNFPGRFSGRQFSNSRSEMNVSTLELGDSALYLCASTGTSGASSYEQYFGPGTRLTVT.